These 17 T cell receptor beta chains came from one sample sequenced in a study of blood T cell repertoires in COVID-19. Generated by immunoSEQ multiplex PCR, the TCRdb table keeps only in-frame clones and is missing some. The sample holds over 150,000 clones, roughly four fifths seen once. Sequencing was done on a sample of PBMCs or T cells enriched from blood (not recorded which). The receptors here all came from a man in his forties who had recovered from COVID-19.

J is TRBJ2-7 and V is TRBV3-1 (or the pseudogene TRBV3-2), with 10 nucleotides matching TRBD1. Per germline, CDR1 LGHDT and CDR2 YNNKEL (reference sequence). The CDR3 is 14 amino acids. V lost 4 bases, J lost 3 bases, and 3 bases stayed unmatched. Here the CDR3 reads CASSLGQGYYEQYF. In DNA, the CDR3 is TGTGCCAGCAGCCTGGGACAGGGGTACTACGAGCAGTACTTC.

The chain combines TRBV10-3 with TRBJ2-7, with TRBD2 matching over 12 bases. Trimming at V came to 2 bases and at J to 1 base, leaving 12 bases not matched to a gene. Germline CDR1 and CDR2: ENHRY and SYGVKD. This CDR3 has 19 amino acids. The CDR3 sequence is CAISEPQGVTSGRSYEQYF. Written as DNA, the CDR3 is TGTGCCATCAGTGAGCCTCAGGGGGTCACTAGCGGGAGGTCCTACGAGCAGTACTTC.

The chain is built from TRBV18 and TRBJ1-5, with D uncertain. The CDR3 loop spans 15 amino acids. The germline V and J ends were trimmed by 8 bases and 6 bases, with 20 bases remaining between them. Per germline, CDR1 KGHSH and CDR2 LQKENI. The CDR3 loop is CASTARLEYGQPQHF. For the CDR3, the DNA is TGTGCCAGCACTGCTAGATTGGAGTACGGTCAGCCCCAGCATTTT.

The chain has TRBV11-2 and TRBJ2-3; D unresolved. The CDR3 has 14 residues. Looked up from germline, CDR1 is SGHAT and CDR2 is FQNNGV. V lost 0 bases, J lost 8 bases, and 12 bases lay in between. CDR3 protein: CASSLDPSRGTQYF. The CDR3 DNA is TGTGCCAGCAGCTTAGATCCCTCCAGAGGTACGCAGTATTTT.

The chain joins TRBV28 to TRBJ1-5, with D possibly matching TRBD1 (5 bases). V lost 7 bases and J lost 4, with 11 bases in between. CDR1 and CDR2 from the germline V gene are MDHEN and SYDVKM. The CDR3 is 13 residues long. The CDR3 bases are TGTGCCAGCAACTCTCCAGGGAATCAGCCCCAGCATTTT. This translates into CASNSPGNQPQHF.

The CDR3 reads CASSPQNRDTEAFF. The CDR3, as DNA: TGTGCCAGCAGCCCACAGAACAGGGACACTGAAGCTTTCTTT. The chain combines TRBV7-9 with TRBJ1-1; a possible D gene is TRBD1 (6 bases). This CDR3 region has 14 residues. Trimming took off 5 bases at V and 3 bases at J, with 13 bases between the two ends. Germline CDR1 SEHNR, CDR2 FQNEAQ (reference sequence). The full variable domain, completed using reference TRBV7-9 and TRBJ1-1, is DTGVSQNPRHKITKRGQNVTFRCDPISEHNRLYWYRQTLGQGPEFLTYFQNEAQLEKSRLLSDRFSAERPKGSFSTLEIQRTEQGDSAMYLCASSPQNRDTEAFFGQGTRLTVV.

This chain links TRBV7-2 with TRBJ2-1, with D unresolved. CDR3 size: 14 residues. V lost 1 base, J lost 7 bases, and 11 bases lay in between. The germline gives CDR1 SGHTA, CDR2 FQGNSA. The CDR3 is CASSLDPARNEQFF. The DNA of the CDR3 is TGTGCCAGCAGCTTAGATCCAGCGCGGAATGAGCAGTTCTTC.

Concerning this clone itself: At one end, the junction sequence differs from germline, possibly due to a read error. This sequence joins TRBV5-3 and TRBJ2-7; 9 nucleotides agree with TRBD2. TRBV5-3 is reported as an ORF; its role is uncertain. CDR3 length equals 18 residues. The CDR3 here is CARSKAPLAGAPVYEQYF. The CDR3 DNA reads as TGTGCCCGAAGTAAGGCCCCACTAGCGGGCGCCCCTGTTTACGAGCAGTACTTC.

This clone showed up just once. The J gene is TRBJ1-1, the V gene TRBV18, with a tentative D call TRBD1 (5 bases). CDR1 is KGHSH, CDR2 LQKENI, per germline. The CDR3 runs to 13 residues. V lost 2 bases and J 4 bases, leaving 8 bases between the germline ends. The CDR3 loop reads CASSPGGTTEAFF. CDR3 bases: TGTGCCAGCTCACCAGGAGGGACCACTGAAGCTTTCTTT.

The V and J genes are TRBV6-5 and TRBJ1-6; 8 bases are shared with TRBD1. The CDR3 has 15 residues. J lost 7 bases, V lost 7 bases, and 9 bases had no gene match. The germline gives CDR1 MNHEY, CDR2 SVGAGI. This CDR3 is CASTPLRGQNSPLHF. CDR3 bases: TGTGCCAGCACCCCCCTCAGGGGGCAGAATTCACCCCTCCACTTT.

The CDR3 DNA is TGTGCCAGCAGCCAAGCGAATTCAAGGGGGGAGGGAAAAGAGACCCAGTACTTC. Amino acids: CASSQANSRGEGKETQYF. V is TRBV4-2 and J is TRBJ2-5, with D perhaps matching TRBD2 (7 bases). Trimming cost V 1 base and J 3 bases, with 21 bases left between them. This CDR3 has 18 amino acids. Germline V gene lookup returns CDR1 LGHNA and CDR2 YNFKEQ.

The chain uses TRBV6-2 or TRBV6-3 and TRBJ1-2; D remains unclear. V lost 2 bases and J 14 bases, leaving 18 bases between the germline ends. This CDR3 region has 13 residues. Per the germline V gene, CDR1 is MNHEY and CDR2 is SVGEGT. CDR3 DNA: TGTGCCAGCAGTTACGGTGTCAGCGGACTATTAACCTTC. Translation gives CASSYGVSGLLTF.

The chain uses TRBV10-3 and TRBJ1-2; D remains unclear. The CDR3 runs to 14 residues. V gave up 3 bases and J gave up 5 bases, with 13 bases separating them. Germline CDR1 reads ENHRY; CDR2 reads SYGVKD. The CDR3 nucleotides read TGTGCCATCAGTGAAAGTGCGGCGGCTTATGGCTACACCTTC. Residues: CAISESAAAYGYTF.

The chain combines TRBV27 with TRBJ1-3, with D possibly matching TRBD1 (6 bases). This CDR3 spans 15 amino acids. V was cut by 10 bases and J by 0 bases, with 16 bases left in between. CDR1 is MNHEY and CDR2 is SMNVEV in the germline V gene (reference sequence). CDR3 protein: CATKGDGNSGNTIYF. The CDR3 DNA reads as TGTGCCACCAAGGGGGACGGAAACTCTGGAAACACCATATATTTT.

The genes are TRBV5-4 and TRBJ1-2; a possible D gene is TRBD1 (6 bases). V lost 4 bases to trimming and J lost 9 bases, with 19 bases between them. The CDR3 is 14 residues long. Looked up from germline, CDR1 is SGHNT and CDR2 is YYREEE (reference sequence). This CDR3 is CASSPLVSTGSYTF. In DNA form, the CDR3 reads TGTGCCAGCAGCCCGCTCGTCTCGACAGGAAGCTACACCTTC.

This chain connects TRBV6-5 to TRBJ2-1, with D perhaps matching TRBD1 (6 bases). The germline CDR1 and CDR2 sequences are MNHEY and SVGAGI. V was clipped by 5 bases and J by 4 bases, with 15 bases between them. This CDR3 contains 15 residues. The CDR3 DNA is TGTGCCAGCAGTCCGCCCCCGGACAGATACAATGAGCAGTTCTTC. Translation: CASSPPPDRYNEQFF.

The chain couples TRBV6-5 to TRBJ2-1; TRBD2 agrees at 8 bases. The trim removed 8 bases at V and 3 bases at J, leaving 9 bases unmatched. Germline V gene data show CDR1 as MNHEY and CDR2 as SVGAGI. This CDR3 region has 15 residues. The CDR3 region is CASGTREGRYNEQFF. CDR3 nucleotides: TGTGCCAGCGGCACCCGGGAGGGCCGCTACAATGAGCAGTTCTTC.